These 19 T cell receptor beta chains share one sample of origin, sequenced in a study of CD8 T cells in ankylosing spondylitis. Each CDR3 protein is one row after TCRdb ran MiXCR on the 5' RACE reads. The sample includes some 39,000 distinct CDR3 sequences, approximately 9.9% seen only once; the top ten take roughly a fifth. Material: synovial fluid, either unsorted or a sorted T cell fraction (not recorded which). Every receptor here comes from a male donor with ankylosing spondylitis.

This clonotype was seen ten or more times. V and J are TRBV28 and TRBJ2-1; 13 bases line up with TRBD2. Trimming took 5 bases from V and 5 from J; bases not matched to a gene: 9. The CDR3 has 17 residues. From germline, CDR1 is MDHEN and CDR2 SYDVKM. The CDR3 nucleotides are TGTGCCAGCAGTCATGGACTAGCGGGAGTGTCGAACAATGAGCAGTTCTTC. This sequence encodes CASSHGLAGVSNNEQFF. Combining the CDR3 with reference TRBV28 and TRBJ2-1 gives the whole variable domain DVKVTQSSRYLVKRTGEKVFLECVQDMDHENMFWYRQDPGLGLRLIYFSYDVKMKEKGDIPEGYSVSREKKERFSLILESASTNQTSMYLCASSHGLAGVSNNEQFFGPGTRLTVL.

The chain uses TRBV14 and TRBJ2-2; no clear D gene. The CDR3 is 14 residues long. Germline V lookup: CDR1 SGHDN, CDR2 FVKESK. With 4 bases removed from V and 1 base from J, the gap between germline ends came to 7 bases. The CDR3 here is CASSRTLNTGELFF. As DNA, the CDR3 is TGTGCCAGCAGCCGGACGTTGAACACCGGGGAGCTGTTTTTT.

This clonotype was found a few times. The chain employs TRBV12-3 or TRBV12-4 and TRBJ2-1; D assignment may be TRBD1 or TRBD2 (5 bases each). The germline V and J ends were trimmed by 3 bases and 9 bases, with 18 bases remaining between them. This CDR3 has 15 residues. Here the CDR3 reads CASSLLLGEGTEQFF. The CDR3 DNA follows: TGTGCCAGCAGTTTGTTGTTGGGTGAGGGGACTGAGCAGTTCTTC.

The chain is built from TRBV30 and TRBJ1-2; 7 bases map to TRBD1. The length of the CDR3 is 13 residues. Germline CDR1 is GTSNPN and CDR2 is SVGIG (reference sequence). The V gene end was trimmed by 2 bases and the J gene end by 2 bases; junction bases not matched to a gene: 2. The CDR3 nucleotides are TGTGCCTGGAGTAAGGGGGCGAACTATGGCTACACCTTC. Translating it yields CAWSKGANYGYTF.

This clonotype appeared many times. This chain uses TRBV28 with TRBJ2-1; no clear D gene. Trimming stripped 3 bases from V and 5 bases from J, with 20 bases between. CDR1 MDHEN and CDR2 SYDVKM come from the germline V gene. The CDR3 spans 17 residues. The CDR3 is CASSFVGPISPNNEQFF. The CDR3 nucleotides are TGTGCCAGCAGTTTTGTGGGCCCCATTTCCCCAAACAATGAGCAGTTCTTC.

This clonotype was detected a few times. V usage is TRBV29-1 and J usage is TRBJ1-1; TRBD1 might be the D (5 bases). This CDR3 is built from 13 residues. V was trimmed by 7 bases and J by 5 bases, leaving 17 bases between them. The germline V gene has CDR1 SQVTM and CDR2 ANQGSEA. Here the CDR3 DNA reads TGCAGCGGACAACTCGCCGAGGGGACTGAAGCTTTCTTT. It codes for CSGQLAEGTEAFF.

Ten or more counts support this clonotype. The chain is built from TRBV12-3 or TRBV12-4 and TRBJ2-7; D ambiguous. The CDR3 loop spans 15 amino acids. Between the trimmed V and J ends, which lost 1 base and 0 bases, there was a span of 10 bases. The CDR3 nucleotides read TGTGCCAGCAGTTTAGGCACTGCTAACTCCTACGAGCAGTACTTC. Amino acids: CASSLGTANSYEQYF.

The chain has TRBV20-1 and TRBJ1-4, with D perhaps TRBD1 (6 bases). The V end was cut by 6 bases, the J end by 0 bases, with 11 bases between. Germline CDR1 and CDR2: DFQATT and SNEGSKA (reference sequence). The length of the CDR3 is 14 residues. The CDR3 nucleotides are TGCAGTGCGATCCGGACAGCAACTAATGAAAAACTGTTTTTT. Translation: CSAIRTATNEKLFF.

This clonotype was found many times. CDR3 sequence (DNA): TGTGCCAGCAGTTACTTGGGGCGGGAGGAGTACAATGAGCAGTTCTTC. Amino acid sequence: CASSYLGREEYNEQFF. The chain employs TRBV6-2 or TRBV6-3 and TRBJ2-1; the match to TRBD2 covers 8 bases. V shed 1 base and J 4 bases; nucleotides not matched to a gene: 6. The CDR3 totals 16 residues. Looked up from germline, CDR1 is MNHEY and CDR2 is SVGEGT.

This clonotype occurred many times. This rearrangement joins TRBV6-1 to TRBJ2-4, with D perhaps matching TRBD1 or TRBD2 (6 bases each). Between the trimmed V and J ends, which lost 1 base and 0 bases, there was a span of 19 bases. The germline CDR1 and CDR2 sequences are MNHNS and SASEGT. The CDR3 length is 19 residues. The CDR3 bases are TGTGCCAGCAGTGAAGTGGGGGGTACAGGGTTACTAGCCAAAAACATTCAGTACTTC. Translation: CASSEVGGTGLLAKNIQYF.

The table lists this clonotype with a few counts. J is TRBJ2-2 and V is TRBV4-1; 9 bases fit TRBD2. This CDR3 comprises 16 residues. Germline values: CDR1 MGHRA, CDR2 YSYEKL. Trimming took 1 base from V and 5 from J; bases not matched to a gene: 5. CDR3 in DNA: TGCGCCAGCAGCCAAGCAGCGGGAGGTGGAACCGGGGAGCTGTTTTTT. Its protein product is CASSQAAGGGTGELFF.

This clonotype was seen at least ten times. The chain recombines TRBV6-1 with TRBJ1-1; no reliable D call. Germline loops: CDR1 MNHNS, CDR2 SASEGT. The CDR3 totals 13 residues. V lost 6 bases to trimming and J lost 3 bases, with 11 bases between them. This CDR3 reads CASSSGSYTEAFF. The DNA for the CDR3 is TGTGCCAGCAGCTCCGGATCCTACACTGAAGCTTTCTTT.

This clonotype has ten or more counts. This chain joins TRBV7-9 and TRBJ2-7, with D possibly TRBD2 on 5 matching bases. The CDR3 contains 12 residues. V shed 5 bases and J shed 6 bases, with 11 bases lying between them. The V gene's germline CDR1 is SEHNR and CDR2 FQNEAQ (reference sequence). The CDR3 coding sequence is TGTGCCAGCAGCCAGCAGGCGGGCGAGCAGTACTTC. Translation gives CASSQQAGEQYF.

A few counts support this clonotype. V and J are TRBV29-1 and TRBJ2-3; 7 bases match TRBD2. CDR1 and CDR2 from the germline V gene are SQVTM and ANQGSEA. Trimming took 7 bases from V and 3 from J; bases not matched to a gene: 13. This CDR3 is 15 amino acids long. The CDR3 bases are TGCAGCGAAGTGGGAGCGGGGCTTGGTACAGATACGCAGTATTTT. Amino acids: CSEVGAGLGTDTQYF.

The chain has TRBV7-3 and TRBJ2-1, with D unresolved. This CDR3 contains 14 residues. V lost 0 bases, J lost 6 bases, and 9 bases lay in between. Germline lookup yields CDR1 SGHTA and CDR2 FQGTGA. CDR3 in amino acids: CASSLTPESNEQFF. The CDR3 DNA sequence: TGTGCCAGCAGCTTAACCCCAGAATCCAATGAGCAGTTCTTC.

This clonotype has only a few counts. The chain joins TRBV7-6 to TRBJ2-1, with a weak D call TRBD2 (5 bases). Germline CDR1 is SGHVS and CDR2 is FNYEAQ. The CDR3 covers 16 residues. V was pared by 0 bases and J by 6 bases, with 15 bases between. In nucleotides, the CDR3 is TGTGCCAGCAGCTTAGCGGAGGCTAGTGGAATCAATGAGCAGTTCTTC. Encoded protein: CASSLAEASGINEQFF.

In its sample, this clonotype was seen many times. This chain uses TRBV28 with TRBJ2-1; D is perhaps TRBD2 (6 bases). Trimming took 3 bases from V and 3 from J, leaving 12 bases between them. The CDR3 is 15 amino acids. From germline, CDR1 is MDHEN and CDR2 SYDVKM. The CDR3 region is CASSFRDWDYNEQFF. The CDR3 bases are TGTGCCAGCAGTTTCCGGGACTGGGACTACAATGAGCAGTTCTTC.

This clonotype appeared many times. The V and J genes are TRBV19 and TRBJ2-5, with D tentatively TRBD2 (5 bases). Germline V gene data show CDR1 as LNHDA and CDR2 as SQIVND (reference sequence). V was pared by 3 bases and J by 1 base, with 9 bases between. The CDR3 runs to 14 residues. DNA of the CDR3: TGTGCCAGTAGTATGTGGCTAGCCCAAGAGACCCAGTACTTC. It yields the protein CASSMWLAQETQYF. Drawing the rest from reference TRBV19 and TRBJ2-5, the complete variable domain is DGGITQSPKYLFRKEGQNVTLSCEQNLNHDAMYWYRQDPGQGLRLIYYSQIVNDFQKGDIAEGYSVSREKKESFPLTVTSAQKNPTAFYLCASSMWLAQETQYFGPGTRLLVL.

This clonotype came up a few times. The chain recombines TRBV7-9 with TRBJ2-7; D gene ambiguous. Germline V gene data show CDR1 as SEHNR and CDR2 as FQNEAQ (reference sequence). This CDR3 region has 11 residues. V gave up 5 bases and J gave up 6 bases, with 8 bases separating them. CDR3 residues: CASSRLGEQYF. CDR3 sequence (DNA): TGTGCCAGCAGCCGACTGGGCGAGCAGTACTTC.